This is a list of T cell receptor beta chains from one sample in a study of blood T cells in healthy people across ages. From the 5' RACE reads, TCRdb called clonotypes with MiXCR, one entry per CDR3 protein. The sample yields about a million distinct CDR3 sequences, about two fifths seen once. Sequencing used blood. These TCRs come from a man between 18 and 29 years old in good health. Both conserved end residues are part of each CDR3. The D gene is left open where the match is weak. The listing skips clone size in some rows; elsewhere it reads once, few, many or a size class.

v_gene: TRBV11-2; d_gene: NA; abundance: NA; j_gene: TRBJ1-6; CDR3nt: TGTGCCAGCAGCTTAGATCGGGCAAGGACAGACGTTAATTCACCCCCCCACTTT; CDR3aa: CASSLDRARTDVNSPPHF
v_gene: TRBV5-1; d_gene: NA; abundance: NA; j_gene: TRBJ2-7; CDR3nt: TGCGCCAGCAGGCGTATTACCGGGACGTACTTTAGGCAGTACTTC; CDR3aa: CASRRITGTYFRQYF
v_gene: TRBV29-1; d_gene: TRBD1; abundance: NA; j_gene: TRBJ1-2; CDR3nt: TGCAGTGTTGAAAAAGGACAGGGGGCCGATGGCTACACCTTC; CDR3aa: CSVEKGQGADGYTF
v_gene: TRBV4-1; d_gene: NA; abundance: NA; j_gene: TRBJ2-3; CDR3nt: TGCGCCAGCAGCCAAGACGTGGTCGGCGGGTTCGCAGATACGCAGTATTTT; CDR3aa: CASSQDVVGGFADTQYF
v_gene: TRBV7-9; d_gene: NA; abundance: NA; j_gene: TRBJ1-2; CDR3nt: TGTGCCAGCAGCCCGGACATAAGCTCTGAGGGCTACACCTTC; CDR3aa: CASSPDISSEGYTF
v_gene: TRBV5-1; d_gene: TRBD2; abundance: NA; j_gene: TRBJ2-4; CDR3nt: TGCGCCAGCAGGAGACTAGCGGAGGACCAAAACATTCAGTACTTC; CDR3aa: CASRRLAEDQNIQYF
v_gene: TRBV7-2; d_gene: NA; abundance: NA; j_gene: TRBJ2-7; CDR3nt: TGTGCCAGCAGCTTTAGTCGCGGTCGAGGCTACGAGCAGTACTTC; CDR3aa: CASSFSRGRGYEQYF
v_gene: TRBV2; d_gene: TRBD2; abundance: NA; j_gene: TRBJ2-3; CDR3nt: TGTGCCAGCAGTGAAGAGGGACTAGTGTCAGATACGCAGTATTTT; CDR3aa: CASSEEGLVSDTQYF
v_gene: TRBV29-1; d_gene: NA; abundance: NA; j_gene: TRBJ1-1; CDR3nt: TGCAGCGTCGAAGGACAGCTAAGGACTGAAGCTTTCTTT; CDR3aa: CSVEGQLRTEAFF
v_gene: TRBV7-9; d_gene: TRBD1; abundance: NA; j_gene: TRBJ1-4; CDR3nt: TGTGCCAGCAGCTTAGGAAGGACAGGCGTGACCGAAAAACTGTTTTTT; CDR3aa: CASSLGRTGVTEKLFF
v_gene: TRBV9; d_gene: NA; abundance: few; j_gene: TRBJ2-1; CDR3nt: TGTGCCAGCAGTTTGGGGGTCGTTGGTGAGCAGTTCTTC; CDR3aa: CASSLGVVGEQFF
v_gene: TRBV27; d_gene: NA; abundance: few; j_gene: TRBJ2-3; CDR3nt: TGTGCCAGCAGTTTCAGAGGATCGGGAACAGTCAGGCATACAGATACGCAGTATTTT; CDR3aa: CASSFRGSGTVRHTDTQYF
v_gene: TRBV20-1; d_gene: NA; abundance: NA; j_gene: TRBJ1-2; CDR3nt: TGCAGTGCAAGTCCCCGGGACACAAGCTATGGCTACACCTTC; CDR3aa: CSASPRDTSYGYTF
v_gene: TRBV20-1; d_gene: TRBD1; abundance: few; j_gene: TRBJ2-5; CDR3nt: TGCAGTGGGGGACAGGGTAAATCCGGAGAGACCCAGTACTTC; CDR3aa: CSGGQGKSGETQYF
v_gene: TRBV21-1; d_gene: NA; abundance: NA; j_gene: TRBJ2-1; CDR3nt: TGTGCCAGCAGCAAAAGTCGACTATCGTACAATGAGCAGTTCTTC; CDR3aa: CASSKSRLSYNEQFF
v_gene: TRBV7-9; d_gene: NA; abundance: many; j_gene: TRBJ1-2; CDR3nt: TGTGCCAGCAGCTTAATTCAGGGACGTGGCTACACCTTC; CDR3aa: CASSLIQGRGYTF
v_gene: TRBV5-1; d_gene: NA; abundance: NA; j_gene: TRBJ2-2; CDR3nt: TGCGCCAGCAGCTTGGAGCCCCACGGGGAGCTGTTTTTT; CDR3aa: CASSLEPHGELFF
v_gene: TRBV12-3/TRBV12-4; d_gene: NA; abundance: NA; j_gene: TRBJ2-1; CDR3nt: TGTGCCAGCAAGGGGACGGGTTTAGGAAATGAGCAGTTCTTC; CDR3aa: CASKGTGLGNEQFF
v_gene: TRBV5-6; d_gene: NA; abundance: few; j_gene: TRBJ2-7; CDR3nt: TGTGCCAGCCGGAGGGACACGTCCTACGAGCAGTACTTC; CDR3aa: CASRRDTSYEQYF
v_gene: TRBV20-1; d_gene: NA; abundance: NA; j_gene: TRBJ2-4; CDR3nt: TGCAGTGCTAGAGATCTGGCAGGCCAAGCCGAAAACATTCAGTACTTC; CDR3aa: CSARDLAGQAENIQYF
v_gene: TRBV7-9; d_gene: NA; abundance: NA; j_gene: TRBJ1-1; CDR3nt: TGTGCCAGCACGCTGGGACCCGCTATGAACACTGAAGCTTTCTTT; CDR3aa: CASTLGPAMNTEAFF
v_gene: TRBV5-1; d_gene: NA; abundance: NA; j_gene: TRBJ2-3; CDR3nt: TGCGCCAGCAGCTTGGCCTCGACCTTAAGCACAGATACGCAGTATTTT; CDR3aa: CASSLASTLSTDTQYF
v_gene: TRBV7-2; d_gene: NA; abundance: once; j_gene: TRBJ2-7; CDR3nt: TGTGCCAGCAGCTTTAGTACAGGACGACCTGTCGAGCAGTACTTC; CDR3aa: CASSFSTGRPVEQYF
v_gene: TRBV5-4; d_gene: TRBD1; abundance: NA; j_gene: TRBJ1-2; CDR3nt: TGTGCCAGCAGCGCATATACAGGGGAGCGCTATGGCTACACCTTC; CDR3aa: CASSAYTGERYGYTF
v_gene: TRBV6-2/TRBV6-3; d_gene: TRBD1; abundance: few; j_gene: TRBJ1-1; CDR3nt: TGTGCCAGCAGCCCGACAGGGGAAGACACTGAAGCTTTCTTT; CDR3aa: CASSPTGEDTEAFF
v_gene: TRBV5-1; d_gene: NA; abundance: NA; j_gene: TRBJ2-7; CDR3nt: TGCGCCAGCAGCTTGATCGGGAGCGAGCAGTACTTC; CDR3aa: CASSLIGSEQYF
v_gene: TRBV20-1; d_gene: TRBD2; abundance: NA; j_gene: TRBJ2-1; CDR3nt: TGCAGTGCTAGCCCCCCTCAGCGGGGGGCTAATGAGCAGTTCTTC; CDR3aa: CSASPPQRGANEQFF
v_gene: TRBV12-3/TRBV12-4; d_gene: TRBD1; abundance: NA; j_gene: TRBJ2-1; CDR3nt: TGTGCCAGCAGCCCTATCGACAGGGTCATGAGCTCCTACAATGAGCAGTTCTTC; CDR3aa: CASSPIDRVMSSYNEQFF
v_gene: TRBV6-5; d_gene: NA; abundance: NA; j_gene: TRBJ1-2; CDR3nt: TGTGCCAGCCGCAGGGGTTCGGGCTATGGCTACACCTTC; CDR3aa: CASRRGSGYGYTF
v_gene: TRBV29-1; d_gene: NA; abundance: NA; j_gene: TRBJ1-1; CDR3nt: TGCAGCGTGGGAACGGGGCCTCGGAACACTGAAGCTTTCTTT; CDR3aa: CSVGTGPRNTEAFF
v_gene: TRBV20-1; d_gene: NA; abundance: few; j_gene: TRBJ2-3; CDR3nt: TGCAGTGCTAGGGGGGGGCCCACAGCGGTTACGCAGTATTTT; CDR3aa: CSARGGPTAVTQYF
v_gene: TRBV30; d_gene: NA; abundance: few; j_gene: TRBJ1-2; CDR3nt: TGTGCCTGGAGGTTAATATATGGCTACACCTTC; CDR3aa: CAWRLIYGYTF
v_gene: TRBV14; d_gene: NA; abundance: NA; j_gene: TRBJ1-4; CDR3nt: TGTGCCAGCAGCCCAGCCATACCGGAGGCGGCAAAACTGTTTTTT; CDR3aa: CASSPAIPEAAKLFF
v_gene: TRBV20-1; d_gene: NA; abundance: NA; j_gene: TRBJ1-5; CDR3nt: TGCAGTGCCAATCCTCGGGACCTTAGCAATCAGCCCCAGCATTTT; CDR3aa: CSANPRDLSNQPQHF
v_gene: TRBV18; d_gene: NA; abundance: NA; j_gene: TRBJ2-5; CDR3nt: TGTGCCAGCTCACCATTTTCTATCGGGACGGCCTTTAAAGAGACCCAGTACTTC; CDR3aa: CASSPFSIGTAFKETQYF
v_gene: TRBV12-3/TRBV12-4; d_gene: NA; abundance: NA; j_gene: TRBJ1-1; CDR3nt: TGTGCCAGCAGTTACATCGACGGCAGTAACACTGAAGCTTTCTTT; CDR3aa: CASSYIDGSNTEAFF
v_gene: TRBV27; d_gene: NA; abundance: NA; j_gene: TRBJ2-3; CDR3nt: TGTGCCAGCAGTTTAGGCAGGGGCACAGATACGCGGTATTTT; CDR3aa: CASSLGRGTDTRYF
v_gene: TRBV20-1; d_gene: TRBD1; abundance: NA; j_gene: TRBJ1-5; CDR3nt: TGCAGTGCTTCCCGGGACAGGTTCAATCAGCCCCAGCATTTT; CDR3aa: CSASRDRFNQPQHF
v_gene: TRBV6-5; d_gene: TRBD2; abundance: NA; j_gene: TRBJ2-7; CDR3nt: TGTGTCAGCAGTTCCCCCTTTGGGATAGCGGGGGGCCGCAATCGCTCCTACGAGCAGTACTTC; CDR3aa: CVSSSPFGIAGGRNRSYEQYF
v_gene: TRBV4-3; d_gene: NA; abundance: few; j_gene: TRBJ2-1; CDR3nt: TGCGCCAGCAGCCCGGGACTGACAATCTACAATGAGCAGTTCTTC; CDR3aa: CASSPGLTIYNEQFF
v_gene: TRBV29-1; d_gene: NA; abundance: few; j_gene: TRBJ1-1; CDR3nt: TGCAGCGTTGAAGGTCAGGGCGGAGGAGCTTTCTTT; CDR3aa: CSVEGQGGGAFF
v_gene: TRBV5-5; d_gene: NA; abundance: NA; j_gene: TRBJ1-4; CDR3nt: TGTGCCAGCAGCTTGGATTGGGCAGGGTTCGAATTGGGGGAAAAACTGTTTTTT; CDR3aa: CASSLDWAGFELGEKLFF
v_gene: TRBV6-6; d_gene: NA; abundance: NA; j_gene: TRBJ1-1; CDR3nt: TGTGCCAGCAGTTTAGGACAGCCCCTGAACACTGAAGCTTTCTTT; CDR3aa: CASSLGQPLNTEAFF
v_gene: TRBV4-2; d_gene: TRBD1; abundance: NA; j_gene: TRBJ1-6; CDR3nt: TGTGCCAGCAGCCAAGAGATCGGACAGGATCACTCACCCCTCCACTTT; CDR3aa: CASSQEIGQDHSPLHF
v_gene: TRBV5-6; d_gene: TRBD1; abundance: NA; j_gene: TRBJ1-1; CDR3nt: TGTGCCAGCAGGCAGGACAGGGGATGGGGGAACACTGAAGCTTTCTTT; CDR3aa: CASRQDRGWGNTEAFF
v_gene: TRBV25-1; d_gene: TRBD1; abundance: few; j_gene: TRBJ2-2; CDR3nt: TGTGCCAGCAGTGGCCGGGACAGAAGGTTGGGGGAGCTGTTTTTT; CDR3aa: CASSGRDRRLGELFF
v_gene: TRBV20-1; d_gene: TRBD1; abundance: few; j_gene: TRBJ1-2; CDR3nt: TGCAGTGCTCCTTCGACAGGGGCATTACTCGGCTATGGCTACACCTTC; CDR3aa: CSAPSTGALLGYGYTF
v_gene: TRBV5-6; d_gene: NA; abundance: few; j_gene: TRBJ1-4; CDR3nt: TGTGCCAGCAGCACGCCCCCGTGGACTGAGGCGAATGAAAAACTGTTTTTT; CDR3aa: CASSTPPWTEANEKLFF
v_gene: TRBV14; d_gene: NA; abundance: NA; j_gene: TRBJ2-7; CDR3nt: TGTGCCAGCAGCCACCCGGACGTGAGCTCCTACGAGCAGTACTTC; CDR3aa: CASSHPDVSSYEQYF
v_gene: TRBV7-2; d_gene: TRBD2; abundance: NA; j_gene: TRBJ2-3; CDR3nt: TGTGCCAGCAGCTTCGGACTAGCGGAGACAGATACGCAGTATTTT; CDR3aa: CASSFGLAETDTQYF
v_gene: TRBV10-3; d_gene: NA; abundance: NA; j_gene: TRBJ1-6; CDR3nt: TGTGCCATCAGTGAATCCAGGGATAATTCACCCCTCCACTTT; CDR3aa: CAISESRDNSPLHF
v_gene: TRBV4-1; d_gene: NA; abundance: NA; j_gene: TRBJ2-1; CDR3nt: TGCGCCAGCAGCCAGGGGGGACTGCAGCGGTCTTACAATGAGCAGTTCTTC; CDR3aa: CASSQGGLQRSYNEQFF
v_gene: TRBV29-1; d_gene: NA; abundance: NA; j_gene: TRBJ2-3; CDR3nt: TGCAGCGTTGAAAGGGATACGCAGTATTTT; CDR3aa: CSVERDTQYF